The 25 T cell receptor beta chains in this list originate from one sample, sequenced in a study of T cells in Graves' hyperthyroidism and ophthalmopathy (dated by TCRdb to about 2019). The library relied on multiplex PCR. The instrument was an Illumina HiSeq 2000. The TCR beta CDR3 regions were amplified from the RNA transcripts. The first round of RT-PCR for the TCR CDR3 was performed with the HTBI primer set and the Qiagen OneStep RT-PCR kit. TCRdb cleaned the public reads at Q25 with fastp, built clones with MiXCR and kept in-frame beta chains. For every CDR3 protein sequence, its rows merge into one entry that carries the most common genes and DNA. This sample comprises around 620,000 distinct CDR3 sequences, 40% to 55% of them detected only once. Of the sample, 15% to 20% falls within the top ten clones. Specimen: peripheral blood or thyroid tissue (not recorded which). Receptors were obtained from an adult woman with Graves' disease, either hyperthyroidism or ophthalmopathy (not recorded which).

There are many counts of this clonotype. The CDR3 is CASSVSGAITGELFF. CDR3 DNA: TGTGCCAGCAGCGTTAGCGGGGCAATCACCGGGGAGCTGTTTTTT. J is TRBJ2-2 and V is TRBV9; 8 bases agree with TRBD2. This CDR3 comprises 15 residues. With 2 bases clipped from V and 4 bases from J, the junction kept 4 bases outside the gene matches. Germline CDR1 is SGDLS and CDR2 is YYNGEE.

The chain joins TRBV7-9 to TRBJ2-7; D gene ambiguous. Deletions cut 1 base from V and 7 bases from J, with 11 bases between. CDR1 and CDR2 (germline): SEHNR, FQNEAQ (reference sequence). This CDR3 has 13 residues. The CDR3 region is CASSLGPYNEQYF. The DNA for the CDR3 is TGTGCCAGCAGCTTAGGACCGTACAATGAGCAGTACTTC.

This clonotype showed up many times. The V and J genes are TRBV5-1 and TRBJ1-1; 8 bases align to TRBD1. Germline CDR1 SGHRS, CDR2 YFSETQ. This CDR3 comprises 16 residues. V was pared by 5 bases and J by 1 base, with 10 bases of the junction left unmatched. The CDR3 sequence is CASRRGTGDTNTEAFF. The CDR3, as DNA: TGCGCCAGCAGACGGGGGACAGGCGATACGAACACTGAAGCTTTCTTT.

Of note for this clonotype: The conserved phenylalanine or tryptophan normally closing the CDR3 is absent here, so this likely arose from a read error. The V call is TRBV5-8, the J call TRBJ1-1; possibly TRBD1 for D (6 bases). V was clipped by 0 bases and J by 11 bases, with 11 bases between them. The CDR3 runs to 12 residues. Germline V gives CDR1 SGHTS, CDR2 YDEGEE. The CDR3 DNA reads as TGTGCCAGCAGCTTGGTCACAGGGTATGCTTTCTCT. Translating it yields CASSLVTGYAFS.

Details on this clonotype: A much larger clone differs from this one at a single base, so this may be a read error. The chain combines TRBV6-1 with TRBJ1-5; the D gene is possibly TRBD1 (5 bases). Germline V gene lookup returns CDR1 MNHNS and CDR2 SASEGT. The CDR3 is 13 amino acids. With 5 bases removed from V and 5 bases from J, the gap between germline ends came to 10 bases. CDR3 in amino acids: CASSHSGHQPQHF. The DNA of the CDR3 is TGTGCCAGCAGTCACTCGGGACATCAGCCCCAGCATTTT.

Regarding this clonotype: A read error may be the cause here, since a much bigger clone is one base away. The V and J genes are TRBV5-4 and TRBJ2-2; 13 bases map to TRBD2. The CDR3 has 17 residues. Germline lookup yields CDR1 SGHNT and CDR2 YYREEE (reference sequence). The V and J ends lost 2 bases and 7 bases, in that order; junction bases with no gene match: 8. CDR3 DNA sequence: TGTGCCAGCAGCTTCGAACTAGCGGGAGGGAGAAACGGGGAGCTGTTTTTT. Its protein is CASSFELAGGRNGELFF.

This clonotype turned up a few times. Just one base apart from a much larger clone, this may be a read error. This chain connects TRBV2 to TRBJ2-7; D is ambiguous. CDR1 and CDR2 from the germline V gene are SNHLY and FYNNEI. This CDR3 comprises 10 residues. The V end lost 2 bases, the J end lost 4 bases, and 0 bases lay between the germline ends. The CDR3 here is CASSEYEQYF. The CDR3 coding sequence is TGTGCCAGCAGTGAATACGAGCAGTACTTC.

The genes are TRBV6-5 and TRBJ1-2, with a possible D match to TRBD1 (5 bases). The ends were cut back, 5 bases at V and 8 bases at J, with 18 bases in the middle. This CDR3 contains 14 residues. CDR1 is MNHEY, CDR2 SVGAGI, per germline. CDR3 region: CASSPAGPGGGYTF. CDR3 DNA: TGTGCCAGCAGTCCCGCAGGGCCGGGTGGCGGCTACACCTTC.

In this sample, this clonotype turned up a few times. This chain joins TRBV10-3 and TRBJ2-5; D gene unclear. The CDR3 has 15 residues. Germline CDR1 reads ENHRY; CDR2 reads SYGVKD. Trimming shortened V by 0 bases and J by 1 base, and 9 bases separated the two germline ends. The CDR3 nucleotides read TGTGCCATCAGTGAGTCATTGGCGTTCCAAGAGACCCAGTACTTC. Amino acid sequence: CAISESLAFQETQYF.

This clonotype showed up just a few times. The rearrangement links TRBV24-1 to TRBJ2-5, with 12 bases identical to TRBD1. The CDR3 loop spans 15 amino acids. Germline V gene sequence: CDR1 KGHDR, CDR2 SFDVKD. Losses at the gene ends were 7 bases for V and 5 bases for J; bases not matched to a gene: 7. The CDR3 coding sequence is TGTGCCACCAGGAGTTCGGGACAGGGGGCTGAGACCCAGTACTTC. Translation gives CATRSSGQGAETQYF.

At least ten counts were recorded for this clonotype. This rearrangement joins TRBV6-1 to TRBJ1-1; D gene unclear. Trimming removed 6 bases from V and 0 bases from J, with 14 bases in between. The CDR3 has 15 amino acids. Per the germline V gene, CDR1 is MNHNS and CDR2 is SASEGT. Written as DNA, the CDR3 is TGTGCCAGCAGCACAGCGAACAACCTGAACACTGAAGCTTTCTTT. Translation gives CASSTANNLNTEAFF.

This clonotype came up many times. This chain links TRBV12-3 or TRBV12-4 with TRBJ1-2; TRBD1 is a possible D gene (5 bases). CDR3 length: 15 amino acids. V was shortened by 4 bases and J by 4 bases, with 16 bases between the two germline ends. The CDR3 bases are TGTGCCAGCAGTTACGGAGCCGACAGCCTCTATGGCTACACCTTC. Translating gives CASSYGADSLYGYTF.

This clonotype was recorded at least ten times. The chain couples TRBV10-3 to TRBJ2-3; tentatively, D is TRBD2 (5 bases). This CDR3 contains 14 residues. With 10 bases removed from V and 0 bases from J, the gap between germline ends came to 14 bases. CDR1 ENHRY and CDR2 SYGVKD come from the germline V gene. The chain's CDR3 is CATQKGVSTDTQYF. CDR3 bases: TGTGCCACCCAGAAGGGAGTCAGCACAGATACGCAGTATTTT.

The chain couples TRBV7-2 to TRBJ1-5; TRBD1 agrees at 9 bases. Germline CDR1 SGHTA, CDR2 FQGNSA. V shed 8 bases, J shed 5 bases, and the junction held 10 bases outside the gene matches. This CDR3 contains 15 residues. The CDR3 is CASSRTGEVDQPQHF. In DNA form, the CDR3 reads TGTGCCAGCTCCCGGACAGGGGAGGTTGATCAGCCCCAGCATTTT.

The CDR3 nucleotides are TGTGCCAGCAGTCGACAGGGGGATGGCTGGACCCTCCACTTT. It specifies CASSRQGDGWTLHF. The rearrangement links TRBV6-5 to TRBJ1-6; 9 nucleotides line up with TRBD1. Germline CDR1 MNHEY, CDR2 SVGAGI. V lost 5 bases and J lost 14; bases outside the gene matches: 10. This CDR3 region has 14 residues.

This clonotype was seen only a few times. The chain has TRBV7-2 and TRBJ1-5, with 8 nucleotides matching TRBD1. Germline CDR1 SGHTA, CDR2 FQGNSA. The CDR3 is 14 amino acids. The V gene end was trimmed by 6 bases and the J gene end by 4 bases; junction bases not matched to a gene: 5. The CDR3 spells CASRGRGRNQPQHF. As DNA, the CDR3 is TGTGCCAGCAGGGGCAGGGGGCGAAATCAGCCCCAGCATTTT.

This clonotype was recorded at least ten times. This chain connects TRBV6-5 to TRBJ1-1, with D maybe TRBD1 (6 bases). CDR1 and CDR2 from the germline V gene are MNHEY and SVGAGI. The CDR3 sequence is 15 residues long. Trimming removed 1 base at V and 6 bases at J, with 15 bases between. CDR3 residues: CASSYWRGRAAEAFF. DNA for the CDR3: TGTGCCAGCAGTTACTGGCGGGGGCGGGCCGCTGAAGCTTTCTTT.

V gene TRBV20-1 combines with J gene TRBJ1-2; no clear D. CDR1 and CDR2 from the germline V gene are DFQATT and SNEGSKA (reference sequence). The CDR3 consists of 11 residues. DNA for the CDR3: TGCAGGCCTACGGGGAACTATGGCTACACCTTC. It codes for CRPTGNYGYTF.

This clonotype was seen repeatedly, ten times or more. The CDR3 protein is CSAVLAGDHEQYF. DNA of the CDR3: TGCAGCGCCGTACTAGCGGGAGATCACGAGCAGTACTTC. The J gene is TRBJ2-7, the V gene TRBV29-1; 11 bases agree with TRBD2. V lost 7 bases, J lost 5 bases, and 7 bases stayed unmatched. The CDR3 is made up of 13 amino acids. Germline V CDR1 and CDR2: SQVTM, ANQGSEA.

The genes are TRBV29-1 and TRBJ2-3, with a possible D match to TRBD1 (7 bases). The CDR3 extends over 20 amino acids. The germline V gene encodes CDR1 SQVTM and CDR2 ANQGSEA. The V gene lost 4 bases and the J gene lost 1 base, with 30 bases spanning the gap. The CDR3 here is CSVAGGRGWVGRPRTDTQYF. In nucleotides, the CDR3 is TGCAGCGTTGCAGGGGGAAGGGGCTGGGTGGGGAGGCCGCGCACAGATACGCAGTATTTT.

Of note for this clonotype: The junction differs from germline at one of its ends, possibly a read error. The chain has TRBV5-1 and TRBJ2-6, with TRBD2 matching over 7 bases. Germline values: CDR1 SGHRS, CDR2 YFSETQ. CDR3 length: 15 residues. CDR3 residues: CASSLSGIMAYVLTF. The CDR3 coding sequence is TGCGCCAGCAGCTTGAGCGGGATCATGGCCTACGTCCTGACTTTC.

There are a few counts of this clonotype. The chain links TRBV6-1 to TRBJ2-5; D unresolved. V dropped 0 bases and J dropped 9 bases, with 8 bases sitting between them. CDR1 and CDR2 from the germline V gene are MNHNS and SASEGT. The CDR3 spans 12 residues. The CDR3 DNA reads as TGTGCCAGCAGTGAAGCGCGTCCGCCCCAGTACTTC. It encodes CASSEARPPQYF.

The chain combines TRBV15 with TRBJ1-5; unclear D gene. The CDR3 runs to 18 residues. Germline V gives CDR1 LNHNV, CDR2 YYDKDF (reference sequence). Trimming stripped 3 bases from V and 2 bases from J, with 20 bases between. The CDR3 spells CATSSYELAGNGNQPQHF. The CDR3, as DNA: TGTGCCACCAGCAGTTATGAACTGGCCGGTAATGGCAATCAGCCCCAGCATTTT.

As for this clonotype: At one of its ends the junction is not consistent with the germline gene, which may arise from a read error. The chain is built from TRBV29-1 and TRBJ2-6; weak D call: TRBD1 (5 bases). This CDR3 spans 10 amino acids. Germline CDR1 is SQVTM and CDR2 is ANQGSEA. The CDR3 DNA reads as TGCAGCGTTATTATGGACACTGAAGCTTTC. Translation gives CSVIMDTEAF.

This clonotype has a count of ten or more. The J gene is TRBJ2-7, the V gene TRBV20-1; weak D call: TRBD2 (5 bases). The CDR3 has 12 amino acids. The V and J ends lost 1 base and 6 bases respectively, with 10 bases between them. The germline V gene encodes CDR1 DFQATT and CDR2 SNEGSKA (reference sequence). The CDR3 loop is CSARVAAGEQYF. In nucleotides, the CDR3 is TGCAGTGCTAGAGTCGCGGCGGGCGAGCAGTACTTC.